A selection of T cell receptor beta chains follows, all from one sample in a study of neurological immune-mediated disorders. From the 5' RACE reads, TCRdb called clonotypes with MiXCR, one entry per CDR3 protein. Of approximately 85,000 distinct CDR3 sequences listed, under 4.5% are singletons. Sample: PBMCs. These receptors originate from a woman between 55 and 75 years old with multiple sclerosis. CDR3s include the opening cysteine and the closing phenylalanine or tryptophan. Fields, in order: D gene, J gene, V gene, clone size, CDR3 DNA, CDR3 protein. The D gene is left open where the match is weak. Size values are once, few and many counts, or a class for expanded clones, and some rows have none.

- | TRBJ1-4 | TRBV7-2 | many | TGTGCCAGCAGCACCCAAACAGGGAATGAAAAACTGTTTTTT | CASSTQTGNEKLFF
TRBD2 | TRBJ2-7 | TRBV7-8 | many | TGTGTCAGCAGCTGGGGACTAGCCTACGAGCAGTACTTC | CVSSWGLAYEQYF
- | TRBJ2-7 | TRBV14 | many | TGTGCCAGCAGCGACGCGGGCGGCACGACAGGAACCTACGAGCAGTACTTC | CASSDAGGTTGTYEQYF
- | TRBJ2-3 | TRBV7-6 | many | TGTGCCAGCGCAGCCAGGACACCTGGGACAGATACGCAGTATTTT | CASAARTPGTDTQYF
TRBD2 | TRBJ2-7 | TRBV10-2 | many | TGCGCCAGCAGTACTAGCGGGGGGACGTACTCCTACGAGCAGTACTTC | CASSTSGGTYSYEQYF
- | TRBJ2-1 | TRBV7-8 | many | TGTGCCAGCAGCTTATTCGGGACTGACAATGAGCAGTTCTTC | CASSLFGTDNEQFF
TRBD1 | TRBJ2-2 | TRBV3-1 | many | TGTGCCAGCAGCCTGACAGGGGGGGTGCTGACCGGGGAGCTGTTTTTT | CASSLTGGVLTGELFF
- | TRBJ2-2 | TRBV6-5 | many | TGTGCCAGCAGTTACAACGTTGGGGTTAGCACCGGGGAGCTGTTTTTT | CASSYNVGVSTGELFF
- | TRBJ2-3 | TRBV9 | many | TGTGCCAGCAGCGTAGCCCAGGGCCGCACAGATACGCAGTATTTT | CASSVAQGRTDTQYF
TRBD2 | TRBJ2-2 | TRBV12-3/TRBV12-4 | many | TGTGCCAGCAGTTTCGTAGCGGGCGGGGAGCTGTTTTTT | CASSFVAGGELFF
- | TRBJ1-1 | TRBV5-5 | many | TGTGCCAGCAGCTTGTCGGGCAGCCTCGGGTCCACTGAAGCTTTCTTT | CASSLSGSLGSTEAFF
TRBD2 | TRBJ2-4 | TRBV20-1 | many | TGCAGTGCTAGAGATCGCACCAGCGGGGGCGCCTGGAGCATTCAGTACTTC | CSARDRTSGGAWSIQYF
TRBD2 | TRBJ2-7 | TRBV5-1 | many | TGCGCCAGCTGGGGGGGGGACGCCAGCTCCTACGAGCAGTACTTC | CASWGGDASSYEQYF
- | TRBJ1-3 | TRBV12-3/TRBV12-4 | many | TGTGCCAGCACCCCCCGGACAGACTCTGGAAACACCATATATTTT | CASTPRTDSGNTIYF
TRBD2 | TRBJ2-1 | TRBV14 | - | TGTGCCAGCAGCCAAGCTAGCGGGGGGGCCTATGAGCAGTTCTTC | CASSQASGGAYEQFF
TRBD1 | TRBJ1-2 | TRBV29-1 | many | TGCAGCGTTGCCGGGACAGGGGATGGCTACACCTTC | CSVAGTGDGYTF
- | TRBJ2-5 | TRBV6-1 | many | TGTGCCAGCAGTGAATGGGGGAACCAAGAGACCCAGTACTTC | CASSEWGNQETQYF
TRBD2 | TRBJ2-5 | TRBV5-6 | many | TGTGCCAGCAGCCCCCGGGGACTAGTTGTGGAGGAGACCCAGTACTTC | CASSPRGLVVEETQYF
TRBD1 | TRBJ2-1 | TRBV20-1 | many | TGCAGTGCTTTCAATCCGGGACAGAAATACAATGAGCAGTTCTTC | CSAFNPGQKYNEQFF
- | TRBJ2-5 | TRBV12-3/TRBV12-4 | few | TGTGCCAGCACCCGTCGAGGAAGGGATTACGAGACCCAGTACTTC | CASTRRGRDYETQYF
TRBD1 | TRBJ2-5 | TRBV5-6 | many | TGTGCCAGCAGCTTGAGGACAGGGTGGGAGACCCAGTACTTC | CASSLRTGWETQYF
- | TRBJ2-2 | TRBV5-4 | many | TGTGCCAGCAGCTGGCGGGACAACACCGGGGAGCTGTTTTTT | CASSWRDNTGELFF
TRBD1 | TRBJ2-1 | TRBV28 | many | TGTGCCACCACGGGGGGACAGGGGGCCTACAATGAGCAGTTCTTC | CATTGGQGAYNEQFF
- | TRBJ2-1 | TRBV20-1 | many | TGCAGTGCCGTCCTGAGCTCCTACAATGAGCAGTTCTTC | CSAVLSSYNEQFF
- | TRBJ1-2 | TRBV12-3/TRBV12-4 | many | TGTGCCAGCAGTTCCGCCTATGGCTACACCTTC | CASSSAYGYTF
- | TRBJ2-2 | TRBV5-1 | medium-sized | TGCGCCAGCAGCAGTCCGGGACAAAACACCGGGGAGCTGTTTTTT | CASSSPGQNTGELFF
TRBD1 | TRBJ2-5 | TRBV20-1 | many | TGCAGTGCTATAGACAGGGGGCGAACAACACAAGAGACCCAGTACTTC | CSAIDRGRTTQETQYF
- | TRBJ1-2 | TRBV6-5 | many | TGTGCCAGCAGTCCTGACAGGTGGGATGGCTACACCTTC | CASSPDRWDGYTF
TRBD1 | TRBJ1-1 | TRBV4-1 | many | TGCGCCAGCAGCGGGACAGGTTTTGAAGCTTTCTTT | CASSGTGFEAFF